The sequence of this TCR beta chain was determined in a study of chemoradiotherapy in HPV16-positive cancers. Turning to the study itself: Functional T-cell assays on two HPV16-positive patients' cells defined candidate HPV-specific clones and common TCR motifs. Whole-study findings and limits: Non-HPV-specific T cells did not expand in tumors during treatment, whereas candidate HPV-specific clones and E7-related motifs did. The functional HPV-specific definition rests on just a couple of HPV16-positive patients.

CDR1 and CDR2 (germline): GTSNPN, SVGIG (reference sequence). V gave up 2 bases and J gave up 5 bases, with 12 bases separating them. The CDR3 has 13 residues. Concerning this clone: No antigen is known for it.

Assay: immunoSEQ multiplex PCR; the TCRdb copy retains only in-frame clones and omits some. This table holds tens of thousands of clones, roughly nine tenths found once. The source is a human donor with HPV-associated anogenital cancer. The chain joins TRBV30 to TRBJ2-5; D is possibly TRBD2 (6 bases). The starting material was blood, obtained from a patient who underwent chemoradiotherapy. DNA for the CDR3: TGTGCCTGGAGTTCTGCGGAGGGGGAGACCCAGTACTTC. Protein: CAWSSAEGETQYF.